What follows are 25 T cell receptor beta chains derived from one specimen sequenced in a study of T cell repertoires in cytomegalovirus infection. The antigens for these receptors are not known. Using its own MiXCR run on the reads, TCRdb lists one record per CDR3 protein. The sample carries about half a million distinct CDR3 sequences, about 33% recorded once. The source was cultured PBMCs, collected from culture after CMV antigen stimulation. Receptor source: a human donor in good health (CMV status not recorded). Some clones in this sample may be carry-over from other donors' samples.

Many counts were recorded for this clonotype. The V and J genes are TRBV4-1 and TRBJ2-7; D gene uncertain. This CDR3 comprises 14 residues. V gave up 0 bases and J gave up 3 bases, with 9 bases separating them. The germline CDR1 and CDR2 sequences are MGHRA and YSYEKL. CDR3 coding DNA: TGCGCCAGCAGCCAAGAGAACGGCCTCTACGAGCAGTACGTC. This encodes CASSQENGLYEQYV.

This clonotype was counted a few times. The chain carries TRBV19 and TRBJ2-1; TRBD2 matches 8 bases. Germline V gene sequence: CDR1 LNHDA, CDR2 SQIVND (reference sequence). This CDR3 region has 15 residues. Trimming took 5 bases from V and 6 from J; bases not matched to a gene: 9. In DNA, the CDR3 is TGTGCCAGTAGTGATCCGGGAGGGGTCACCAATGAGCAGTTCTTC. This sequence encodes CASSDPGGVTNEQFF.

The chain links TRBV28 to TRBJ1-1; no clear D gene. V dropped 1 base and J dropped 0 bases, with 9 bases sitting between them. This CDR3 is 15 amino acids long. In germline, CDR1 is MDHEN, CDR2 SYDVKM. The CDR3 DNA reads as TGTGCCAGCAGTTTATCTGTGGGTATGAACACTGAAGCTTTCTTT. This translates into CASSLSVGMNTEAFF.

The rearrangement links TRBV14 to TRBJ1-5, with D uncertain. CDR3 length equals 13 residues. Trimming pared 4 bases from V and 4 bases from J, leaving 8 bases between. CDR1 is SGHDN and CDR2 is FVKESK in the germline V gene. This chain's CDR3 is CASSPSMNQPQHF. CDR3 coding DNA: TGTGCCAGCAGCCCCTCCATGAATCAGCCCCAGCATTTT.

Of note for this clonotype: Just one base apart from a much larger clone, this may be a read error. The chain employs TRBV4-1 and TRBJ1-2; 10 bases align to TRBD1. Germline CDR1 MGHRA, CDR2 YSYEKL. The CDR3 is 17 residues long. V shed 1 base and J 2 bases; nucleotides not matched to a gene: 7. Here the CDR3 reads CASSQGAGTGVNYGYTF. The CDR3 DNA is TGCGCCAGCAGCCAAGGGGCCGGGACAGGGGTAAACTATGGCTACACCTTC.

This clonotype was counted only a few times. The chain carries TRBV5-4 and TRBJ2-1; 8 nucleotides match TRBD2. CDR1 is SGHNT, CDR2 YYREEE, per germline (reference sequence). With 4 bases clipped from V and 7 bases from J, the junction kept 7 bases outside the gene matches. The CDR3 has 14 residues. The CDR3 sequence is CASSRRTSLNEQFF. The CDR3 nucleotides are TGTGCCAGCAGCCGTCGGACTAGCTTAAATGAGCAGTTCTTC.

This rearrangement joins TRBV7-8 to TRBJ1-5; D unclear. V lost 3 bases and J lost 6, with 3 bases in between. Germline values: CDR1 SGHVS, CDR2 FQNEAQ. CDR3 length equals 11 residues. CDR3 nucleotides: TGTGCCAGCAGCTTGCGTCAGCCCCAGCATTTT. Protein sequence: CASSLRQPQHF.

This chain uses TRBV4-1 with TRBJ2-3, with 7 bases lining up with TRBD2. This CDR3 has 17 amino acids. V gave up 3 bases and J gave up 0 bases; unmatched junction bases: 9. Germline CDR1 reads MGHRA; CDR2 reads YSYEKL. This CDR3 is CASSQEGGTTSTDTQYF. The CDR3 DNA reads as TGCGCCAGCAGCCAGGAGGGAGGGACTACAAGCACAGATACGCAGTATTTT.

CDR3 protein: CSVKKSGREKLFF. The CDR3 nucleotides read TGCAGCGTGAAGAAGTCAGGGAGAGAAAAACTGTTTTTT. The chain has TRBV29-1 and TRBJ1-4; D may be TRBD1 (5 bases). Trimming shortened V by 6 bases and J by 8 bases, and 16 bases separated the two germline ends. The CDR3 covers 13 residues. From germline, CDR1 is SQVTM and CDR2 ANQGSEA.

Regarding this clonotype: This may come from a read error, since a much larger clone is one base off. The CDR3 protein is CASSENSYEQYF. In DNA, the CDR3 is TGTGCCAGCAGTGAAAACTCCTACGAGCAGTACTTC. The V call is TRBV25-1, the J call TRBJ2-7; D unclear. Trimming removed 2 bases from V and 0 bases from J, with 2 bases in between. The germline gives CDR1 MGHDK, CDR2 SYGVNS. The CDR3 runs 12 residues.

This sequence joins TRBV2 and TRBJ1-3, with D uncertain. The CDR3 extends over 15 amino acids. Trimming took off 0 bases at V and 7 bases at J, with 13 bases between the two ends. CDR1 and CDR2 from the germline V gene are SNHLY and FYNNEI. CDR3 bases: TGTGCCAGCAGTGAAGCGCAGCAGTGGAGGAACACCATATATTTT. This sequence encodes CASSEAQQWRNTIYF.

The V and J genes are TRBV27 and TRBJ1-1; 7 positions agree with TRBD1. Germline CDR1 MNHEY, CDR2 SMNVEV (reference sequence). The ends lost 2 bases at V and 6 bases at J; junction bases unmatched: 3. This CDR3 contains 13 residues. The CDR3 region has the DNA TGTGCCAGCAGTTTAGGGACAGTCCCTGAAGCTTTCTTT. Translated, it gives CASSLGTVPEAFF.

The V gene is TRBV10-3, the J gene TRBJ2-1, with 7 nucleotides matching TRBD1. CDR3 length: 13 amino acids. V gave up 7 bases and J gave up 3 bases; unmatched junction bases: 3. CDR1 is ENHRY, CDR2 SYGVKD, per germline. The CDR3 loop reads CAITSGGYNEQFF. The DNA of the CDR3 is TGTGCCATCACTTCAGGGGGCTACAATGAGCAGTTCTTC.

V and J are TRBV4-3 and TRBJ2-5, with D hard to call. The CDR3 has 13 residues. The germline CDR1 and CDR2 sequences are LGHNA and YSLEER. Trimming took 1 base from V and 1 from J, leaving 4 bases between them. Written as DNA, the CDR3 is TGCGCCAGCAGCCAAGTGACCCAAGAGACCCAGTACTTC. Protein product: CASSQVTQETQYF.

This clonotype was counted only a few times. The chain uses TRBV5-6 and TRBJ2-1; TRBD2 matches at 9 bases. V lost 4 bases to trimming and J lost 10 bases; unmatched junction nucleotides: 12. Looked up from germline, CDR1 is SGHDT and CDR2 is YYEEEE. The CDR3 extends over 15 amino acids. This chain's CDR3 is CASSHGDSGSYEQFF. The CDR3 DNA follows: TGTGCCAGCAGCCACGGGGATAGCGGGAGCTACGAGCAGTTCTTC.

The CDR3 nucleotides are TGTGCCACCAGAGGCGACAGGGGGCTAGCACAGCCCCAGCATTTT. It yields the protein CATRGDRGLAQPQHF. The gene calls are TRBV19 and TRBJ1-5; 10 bases are a match to TRBD1. The CDR3 is 15 residues long. Trimming at V came to 10 bases and at J to 7 bases, leaving 13 bases not matched to a gene. Germline values: CDR1 LNHDA, CDR2 SQIVND (reference sequence).

This clonotype was seen repeatedly, ten times or more. CDR3 DNA: TGTGCCATCAGTGGATCCCGGGAGGGGGGTGAGCAGTTCTTC. This gives the protein CAISGSREGGEQFF. The rearrangement links TRBV10-3 to TRBJ2-1; 8 bases fit TRBD2. This CDR3 has 14 amino acids. The germline gives CDR1 ENHRY, CDR2 SYGVKD. V lost 4 bases, J lost 9 bases, and 8 bases stayed unmatched.

This clonotype was counted once. An end of the junction does not agree with germline; a read error may underlie this. This rearrangement joins TRBV20-1 to TRBJ2-7; the match to TRBD2 covers 8 bases. From germline, CDR1 is DFQATT and CDR2 SNEGSKA (reference sequence). CDR3 size: 14 residues. The CDR3 sequence: CSARGREGLYEQYF. CDR3 nucleotide sequence: TGCAGTGCCAGAGGACGGGAGGGCCTTTACGAGCAGTACTTC.

This clonotype has only a few counts. The chain combines TRBV19 with TRBJ1-2; 9 positions match TRBD1. V lost 5 bases to trimming and J lost 8 bases; unmatched junction nucleotides: 15. The CDR3 runs to 16 residues. Germline assignment: CDR1 LNHDA and CDR2 SQIVND (reference sequence). CDR3 sequence reads: CASSPTRTGVLEGYTF. In nucleotides, the CDR3 is TGTGCCAGTAGTCCCACTCGGACAGGGGTATTGGAAGGCTACACCTTC.

V is TRBV19 and J is TRBJ1-2; D possibly corresponds to TRBD1 (6 bases). The CDR3 covers 13 residues. V lost 4 bases to trimming and J lost 4 bases, with 10 bases between them. Germline V lookup: CDR1 LNHDA, CDR2 SQIVND (reference sequence). The CDR3 loop is CASSTRTAYGYTF. Here the CDR3 DNA reads TGTGCCAGTAGTACCCGGACAGCCTATGGCTACACCTTC.

Worth noting for this clonotype: At one end, the junction sequence differs from germline, possibly due to a read error. The chain carries TRBV7-2 and TRBJ2-7; 10 bases match TRBD1. Looked up from germline, CDR1 is SGHTA and CDR2 is FQGNSA. This CDR3 spans 17 amino acids. This chain's CDR3 is CASRMTGGSTKQYEQYF. The CDR3 coding sequence is TGCGCCAGCAGGATGACAGGGGGCTCGACCAAACAATACGAGCAGTACTTC.

The chain has TRBV6-2 or TRBV6-3 and TRBJ2-3; 8 nucleotides match TRBD2. The CDR3 loop spans 14 amino acids. Germline V gene lookup returns CDR1 MNHEY and CDR2 SVGEGT. V was pared by 6 bases and J by 8 bases, with 10 bases of the junction left unmatched. For the CDR3, the DNA is TGTGCCAGCAGAACTAGCGGAGCTTCGGGTACGCAGTATTTT. Amino acids: CASRTSGASGTQYF.

The chain has TRBV3-1 and TRBJ1-6; 7 nucleotides agree with TRBD1. The germline V gene encodes CDR1 LGHDT and CDR2 YNNKEL (reference sequence). The V segment lost 9 bases and the J segment 7 bases; nucleotides outside the gene matches: 9. CDR3 length equals 14 residues. CDR3 coding DNA: TGTGCCAGTTCAAACAGGGGAGCGAATTCACCCCTCCACTTT. As protein: CASSNRGANSPLHF.

The rearrangement joins TRBV20-1 to TRBJ2-3; 15 nucleotides agree with TRBD2. The CDR3 covers 17 residues. Germline CDR1 DFQATT, CDR2 SNEGSKA (reference sequence). Trimming at V came to 6 bases and at J to 3 bases, leaving 10 bases not matched to a gene. CDR3 loop: CSANPGTSGRSTDTQYF. DNA for the CDR3: TGCAGTGCGAATCCCGGGACTAGCGGGAGGTCTACAGATACGCAGTATTTT.

Ten or more counts support this clonotype. The chain couples TRBV7-8 to TRBJ2-3; 7 bases fit TRBD2. Germline V gene sequence: CDR1 SGHVS, CDR2 FQNEAQ. The CDR3 has 15 residues. The junction had 4 bases not matched to a gene; V was cut back by 4 bases and J by 0 bases. CDR3 protein: CASSSLAASTDTQYF. The CDR3, as DNA: TGTGCCAGCAGCTCCCTAGCGGCTAGCACAGATACGCAGTATTTT.